This T cell receptor beta chain is from a study of post-analysis software for immune sequencing data. The V and J ends lost 7 bases and 3 bases, in that order; junction bases with no gene match: 7. The germline V gene has CDR1 SGHRS and CDR2 YFSETQ. The CDR3 spans 14 residues. Study-wide points: The five TRBV segments detected at higher frequency in patients than in controls included TRBV5-6, TRBV5-1 and TRBV20-1.

Unique molecular identifiers were present in the TCR beta cDNA libraries. TCRdb fed the PCR reads into MiXCR, producing one record per CDR3 protein. The sample contains about 500,000 distinct CDR3 sequences, around 40% of which appear only once. A word on this clonotype: The antigen is not known.

The TCR was taken from a girl aged 5-17 years with multiple sclerosis. The source material was blood. The gene calls are TRBV5-1 and TRBJ2-7; TRBD2 aligns across 10 bases. The DNA for the CDR3 is TGCGCCAGCGCCCTAGCGGGAGATGTCTACGAGCAGTACTTC. It specifies CASALAGDVYEQYF.